The clone carrying this TCR beta chain has ten or more counts. Its antigen is not identified. This sample stems from a study of CD8 T cells in ankylosing spondylitis. Germline values: CDR1 MGHRA, CDR2 YSYEKL. There are 14 residues in the CDR3. With 3 bases removed from V and 9 bases from J, the gap between germline ends came to 15 bases. General study points: Previously reported in reactive arthritis synovial fluid and blood were some of the motif variants. Ankylosing spondylitis blood appeared to carry a characteristic TCR beta motif of roughly eight highly homologous variants.

TCRdb fed the 5' RACE reads into MiXCR, producing one record per CDR3 protein. The profile covers around 490,000 distinct CDR3 sequences, with under 5.5% appearing a single time and roughly 3.3% taken by the ten largest. The clonotype comes from a male donor with ankylosing spondylitis. V is TRBV4-1 and J is TRBJ2-1; no reliable D call. Sequencing input: blood, either unsorted or a sorted T cell fraction (not recorded which). The CDR3 nucleotides are TGCGCCAGCAGCCACCCCGATCGTTTAAGTGAGCAGTTCTTC. It yields the protein CASSHPDRLSEQFF.